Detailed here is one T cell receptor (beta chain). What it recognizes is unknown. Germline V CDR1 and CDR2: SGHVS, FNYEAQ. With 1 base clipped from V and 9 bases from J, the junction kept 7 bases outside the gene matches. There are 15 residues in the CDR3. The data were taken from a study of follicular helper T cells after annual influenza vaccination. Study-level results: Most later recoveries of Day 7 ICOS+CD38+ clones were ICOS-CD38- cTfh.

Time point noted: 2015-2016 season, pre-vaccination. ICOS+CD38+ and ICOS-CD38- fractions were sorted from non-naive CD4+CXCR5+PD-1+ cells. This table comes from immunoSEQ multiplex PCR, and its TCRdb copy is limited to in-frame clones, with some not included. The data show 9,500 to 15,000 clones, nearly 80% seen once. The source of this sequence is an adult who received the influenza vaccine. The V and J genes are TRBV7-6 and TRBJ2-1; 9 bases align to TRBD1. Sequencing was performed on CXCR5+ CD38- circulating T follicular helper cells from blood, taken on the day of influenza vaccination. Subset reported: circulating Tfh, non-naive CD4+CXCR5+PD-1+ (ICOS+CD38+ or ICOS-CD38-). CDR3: CASSLVGTGSSEQFF. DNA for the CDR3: TGTGCCAGCAGCTTAGTAGGGACAGGGTCGAGTGAGCAGTTCTTC.